This T cell receptor beta chain was recovered during a study of persistence of HIV-infected CD4 T cells. The immunoSEQ assay was version 4, run in survey mode. TCRdb's copy holds only in-frame clones and misses some; the assay was immunoSEQ multiplex PCR. The sample comprises over 60,000 clones, less than 85% of which are singletons, and more than 1.5% rests with the top ten. Cells were stimulated with overlapping HIV-1 Gag 15-mer peptides. CD40L/CD69 double-negative CD45RO-high memory CD4+ T cells were collected. The V end was cut by 1 base, the J end by 0 bases, with 7 bases between. The germline V gene encodes CDR1 MGHRA and CDR2 YSYEKL. CDR3 length equals 15 residues. With regard to this clone: Antigen unknown.

This receptor was identified in an adult man with HIV who was CMV-seropositive. The chain uses TRBV4-1 and TRBJ1-5; no firm D call. The input for sequencing was CD4+ T cells sorted from PBMCs after roughly 18-hour stimulation, taken from a patient who received antiretroviral therapy. The CDR3 protein is CASSQVVYSNQPQHF. Written as DNA, the CDR3 is TGCGCCAGCAGCCAAGTAGTCTATAGCAATCAGCCCCAGCATTTT.